The source of this T cell receptor beta chain is a study of T-cell memory formation after mild COVID-19. About the study: TCR clustering was largely donor specific. Study-wide points: Clones contracting over day 15 to 85 were CD4/CD8 balanced, with later expanders leaning CD4+. Pre-infection memory held some responding clones, suggesting pre-existing cross-reactive T cells responded.

It was 5'RACE with constant-segment primers that produced the TCR alpha and TCR beta cDNA libraries, which carried sample barcodes and UMIs. In TCRdb, the 5' RACE reads were re-called with MiXCR into one record per CDR3 protein. The sample gives 150,000 to 200,000 distinct CDR3 sequences, 16% of which show up once; 2% to 2.5% is in the top ten. Comment on this clonotype: The antigen remains unidentified.

V was shortened by 6 bases and J by 1 base, with 12 bases between the two germline ends. The CDR3 totals 14 residues. The rearrangement joins TRBV12-3 or TRBV12-4 to TRBJ1-1; D is possibly TRBD1 (6 bases). The sequence came from an adult woman who had mild COVID-19 (a few samples of this study predate the infection). Cell type and time point are not known. Sequencing was done on a sample of PBMCs or a T cell subset sorted from them (not recorded which). CDR3 sequence: CASRLQGTNTEAFF. The CDR3, as DNA: TGTGCCAGCAGATTACAGGGCACGAACACTGAAGCTTTCTTT.